These 5 T cell receptor beta chains were sequenced from one sample in a study of blood T cell repertoires in COVID-19 (dated by TCRdb to the early 2020s). The library was made by the immunoSEQ multiplex PCR assay. In its TCRdb copy, this immuneACCESS table keeps in-frame sequences only and misses some clones. Where compared with another copy, unresolved V genes explain less than half of these, and the others have no known cause. The sample contains a few hundred thousand clones, more than 70% of them found a single time. The ten largest make up about 10% of the sample. Sample: peripheral blood. The receptors were gathered from a woman aged 25 to 39 with COVID-19, enrolled during active disease.

This chain connects TRBV7-9 to TRBJ2-7; TRBD1 might be the D (5 bases). V was pared by 5 bases and J by 3 bases, with 11 bases between. The germline CDR1 and CDR2 sequences are SEHNR and FQNEAQ (reference sequence). The CDR3 length is 13 residues. The CDR3 loop reads CASSTGQSYEQYF. CDR3 DNA sequence: TGTGCCAGCAGCACAGGTCAGAGCTACGAGCAGTACTTC. Combining the CDR3 with reference TRBV7-9 and TRBJ2-7 gives the whole variable domain DTGVSQNPRHKITKRGQNVTFRCDPISEHNRLYWYRQTLGQGPEFLTYFQNEAQLEKSRLLSDRFSAERPKGSFSTLEIQRTEQGDSAMYLCASSTGQSYEQYFGPGTRLTVT.

As regards this clone: Other DNA sequences in this specimen translate into the identical CDR3. The chain joins TRBV5-6 to TRBJ2-1; 7 nucleotides line up with TRBD2. After removal of 4 bases from V and 7 bases from J, the junction contained 2 bases not matched to a gene. The CDR3 consists of 12 residues. Germline V gene data show CDR1 as SGHDT and CDR2 as YYEEEE. The CDR3 spells CASSPSGNEQFF. The CDR3 bases are TGTGCCAGCAGCCCTAGCGGTAATGAGCAGTTCTTC.

The rearrangement links TRBV10-1 to TRBJ2-1, with a tentative D call TRBD1 (8 bases). In germline, CDR1 is WNHNN, CDR2 SYGVQD (reference sequence). The CDR3 covers 13 residues. V was clipped by 10 bases and J by 4 bases, with 14 bases between them. This chain's CDR3 is CATGQGGYNEQFF. CDR3 nucleotide sequence: TGCGCCACCGGACAGGGAGGGTACAATGAGCAGTTCTTC.

The rearrangement links TRBV12-3 or TRBV12-4 to TRBJ2-7; TRBD1 aligns across 7 bases. This CDR3 contains 13 residues. Trimming took 5 bases from V and 5 from J; bases not matched to a gene: 6. Written as DNA, the CDR3 is TGTGCCAGCAGTAAGCAGGGGGTAAACGAGCAGTACTTC. Translation: CASSKQGVNEQYF.

This clone was counted a single time. This chain joins TRBV28 and TRBJ1-2; D is perhaps TRBD1 (5 bases). Germline V gene lookup returns CDR1 MDHEN and CDR2 SYDVKM. The CDR3 totals 15 residues. V lost 6 bases to trimming and J lost 8 bases, with 22 bases between them. CDR3: CASSKSPGYLRGYTF. In DNA form, the CDR3 reads TGTGCCAGCAGCAAATCCCCAGGGTATCTCAGGGGCTACACCTTC.